The next 3 T cell receptor beta chains were all read from a single sample in a study of T cell repertoires in cytomegalovirus infection. No antigen has been assigned to these receptors. TCRdb reprocessed the reads with MiXCR, giving one entry per CDR3 protein. The sample has roughly 500,000 distinct CDR3 sequences; 33% are singletons. The sample in question was cultured PBMCs, obtained from culture after CMV antigen stimulation. These receptors all come from a human donor in good health (CMV status not recorded). Some clones in this sample may be carry-over from other donors' samples.

The J gene is TRBJ2-7, the V gene TRBV9, with D possibly being TRBD2 (5 bases). There are 15 residues in the CDR3. CDR1 SGDLS and CDR2 YYNGEE come from the germline V gene. V dropped 4 bases and J dropped 1 base, with 15 bases sitting between them. Here the CDR3 reads CASSPRTGKSYEQYF. The CDR3, as DNA: TGTGCCAGCAGCCCCCGGACTGGGAAATCCTACGAGCAGTACTTC.

The chain employs TRBV7-9 and TRBJ2-3; D unresolved. Between the trimmed V and J ends, which lost 5 bases and 7 bases, there was a span of 7 bases. Germline V gene sequence: CDR1 SEHNR, CDR2 FQNEAQ (reference sequence). CDR3 length equals 11 residues. CDR3 protein: CASSPTNTQYF. DNA of the CDR3: TGTGCCAGCAGCCCCACCAATACGCAGTATTTT.

The chain uses TRBV20-1 and TRBJ2-3, with D perhaps matching TRBD1 (5 bases). Germline CDR1 and CDR2: DFQATT and SNEGSKA (reference sequence). The CDR3 spans 14 residues. V lost 3 bases and J 4 bases, leaving 14 bases between the germline ends. The CDR3 DNA reads TGCAGTGCTAGCTTTTCAAGACAGTCAGATACGCAGTATTTT. Translating gives CSASFSRQSDTQYF.